Below, 5 T cell receptor beta chains from the same sample are listed, as sequenced in a study of blood T cell repertoires in COVID-19. Here immunoSEQ multiplex PCR was the method, and the copy in TCRdb shows in-frame clones only, minus some. Of over 100,000 clones in the sample, approximately 88% are singletons; the top ten hold around a tenth. The sequenced sample consisted of peripheral blood. The source of these receptors is a man over 45 with acute or convalescent COVID-19.

The genes are TRBV5-8 and TRBJ1-2; D is possibly TRBD1 (5 bases). The germline CDR1 and CDR2 sequences are SGHTS and YDEGEE. The CDR3 covers 14 residues. The V end lost 3 bases, the J end lost 8 bases, and 17 bases lay between the germline ends. The CDR3 DNA reads as TGTGCCAGCAGCTCCGAAAATCGACAGACCGGCTACACCTTC. This encodes CASSSENRQTGYTF.

Here the CDR3 reads CSATTGNTIYF. In nucleotides, the CDR3 is TGCAGTGCTACAACAGGAAACACCATATATTTT. The chain links TRBV20-1 to TRBJ1-3; no clear D. This CDR3 contains 11 residues. Germline values: CDR1 DFQATT, CDR2 SNEGSKA (reference sequence). V lost 4 bases and J lost 4, with 5 bases in between.

This clone came up once. The CDR3 here is CASSPREGGGNQPQHF. Written as DNA, the CDR3 is TGTGCCAGCAGCCCCAGGGAGGGAGGGGGCAATCAGCCCCAGCATTTT. This chain links TRBV2 with TRBJ1-5, with a tentative D call TRBD1 (5 bases). The V gene lost 6 bases and the J gene lost 2 bases, with 17 bases spanning the gap. The CDR3 is 16 residues long. Germline CDR1 is SNHLY and CDR2 is FYNNEI.

The V call is TRBV29-1, the J call TRBJ2-1; 11 bases fit TRBD2. Germline CDR1 is SQVTM and CDR2 is ANQGSEA. CDR3 length: 18 amino acids. V was pared by 6 bases and J by 0 bases, with 13 bases of the junction left unmatched. The CDR3 DNA reads TGCAGCGTCCGGCGAGGACTAGCGGGCTCTGGCTCCTACAATGAGCAGTTCTTC. This sequence encodes CSVRRGLAGSGSYNEQFF.

The chain carries TRBV6-5 and TRBJ2-1; TRBD2 matches 11 bases. Germline CDR1 reads MNHEY; CDR2 reads SVGAGI. Trimming at V came to 9 bases and at J to 7 bases, leaving 8 bases not matched to a gene. This CDR3 comprises 14 residues. Here the CDR3 reads CASATSGRVNEQFF. The DNA of the CDR3 is TGTGCCAGTGCTACTAGCGGGAGAGTAAATGAGCAGTTCTTC.